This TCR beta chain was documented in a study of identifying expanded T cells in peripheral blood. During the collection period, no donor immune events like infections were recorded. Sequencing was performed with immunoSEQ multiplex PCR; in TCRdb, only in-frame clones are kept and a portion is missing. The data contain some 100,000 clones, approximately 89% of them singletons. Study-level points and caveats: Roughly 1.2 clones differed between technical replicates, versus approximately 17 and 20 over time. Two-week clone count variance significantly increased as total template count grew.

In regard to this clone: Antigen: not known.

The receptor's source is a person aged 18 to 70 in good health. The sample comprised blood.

The CDR3 bases are TGTGCCAGCAGAATCGGGACGCAACGCAATCAGCCCCAGCATTTT. This translates into CASRIGTQRNQPQHF. The chain joins TRBV6-1 to TRBJ1-5, with D tentatively TRBD1 (5 bases). V was trimmed by 6 bases and J by 2 bases, leaving 14 bases between them. CDR1 and CDR2 from the germline V gene are MNHNS and SASEGT. The CDR3 totals 15 residues.